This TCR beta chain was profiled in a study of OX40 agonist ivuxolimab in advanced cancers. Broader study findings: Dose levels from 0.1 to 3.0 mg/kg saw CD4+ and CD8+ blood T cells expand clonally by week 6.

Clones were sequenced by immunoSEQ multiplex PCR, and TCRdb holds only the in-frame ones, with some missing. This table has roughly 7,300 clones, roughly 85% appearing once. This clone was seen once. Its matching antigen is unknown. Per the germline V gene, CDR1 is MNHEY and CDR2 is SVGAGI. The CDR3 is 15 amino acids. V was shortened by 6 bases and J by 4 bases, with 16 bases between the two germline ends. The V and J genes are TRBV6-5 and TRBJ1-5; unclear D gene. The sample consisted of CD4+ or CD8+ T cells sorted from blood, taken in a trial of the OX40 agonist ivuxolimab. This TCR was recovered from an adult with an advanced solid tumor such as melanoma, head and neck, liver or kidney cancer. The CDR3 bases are TGTGCCAGCAGCTGGAATAGCGGGGAGAATCAGCCCCAGCATTTT. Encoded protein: CASSWNSGENQPQHF.